One sample yielded the 13 T cell receptor beta chains listed below, sequenced in a study of read filtering for tumor transcriptome and immune sequencing. Molecular barcoded adaptors covering alpha/delta and beta/gamma chains were used on approximately 440 ng RNA. One entry per CDR3 protein, called by TCRdb with MiXCR from the reads. The sample shows roughly 59,000 distinct CDR3 sequences, approximately 18% of them seen only once. Sequencing was carried out using a population of CD138-negative cells sorted from bone marrow. The receptors were sampled from a donor aged 40 or older with multiple myeloma.

V gene TRBV7-6 combines with J gene TRBJ1-5; D not certain. This CDR3 is 13 amino acids long. Germline V gene lookup returns CDR1 SGHVS and CDR2 FNYEAQ. V lost 4 bases and J lost 3, with 7 bases in between. The CDR3 DNA reads as TGTGCCAGCAGCTCTCGTCCCAATCAGCCCCAGCATTTT. Its translation: CASSSRPNQPQHF.

The V and J genes are TRBV19 and TRBJ2-3, with 8 bases identical to TRBD2. The V and J ends lost 10 bases and 4 bases, in that order; junction bases with no gene match: 13. Germline values: CDR1 LNHDA, CDR2 SQIVND (reference sequence). The CDR3 runs 15 residues. This CDR3 reads CATMDGGRYSDTQYF. In DNA form, the CDR3 reads TGTGCCACGATGGATGGCGGGAGGTATTCAGATACGCAGTATTTT.

The rearrangement uses TRBV6-5 and TRBJ1-3, with D unresolved. V lost 3 bases and J 2 bases, leaving 8 bases between the germline ends. CDR1 and CDR2 (germline): MNHEY, SVGAGI. The CDR3 runs 14 residues. CDR3 amino acids: CASSYPGAGNTIYF. Written as DNA, the CDR3 is TGTGCCAGCAGTTATCCCGGAGCTGGAAACACCATATATTTT.

A remark on this clonotype: A much larger clone lies one base from this, so it may be a read error. The V gene is TRBV6-6, the J gene TRBJ2-2, with 13 bases aligning to TRBD2. This CDR3 has 14 amino acids. Per the germline V gene, CDR1 is MNHNY and CDR2 is SVGAGI (reference sequence). The CDR3 sequence is CTSTSGRDTGELFF. The CDR3 nucleotides are TGTACCAGCACTAGCGGGAGGGACACCGGGGAGCTGTTTTTT.

This clonotype turned up a few times. This chain uses TRBV9 with TRBJ2-5; D may correspond to TRBD1 or TRBD2 (5 bases each). Germline assignment: CDR1 SGDLS and CDR2 YYNGEE. This CDR3 contains 15 residues. V was clipped by 4 bases and J by 4 bases, with 17 bases between them. The CDR3 bases are TGTGCCAGCAGCTTTAGTTGGACGGGGCCAGAGACCCAGTACTTC. Residues: CASSFSWTGPETQYF.

This clonotype was observed at least ten times. DNA for the CDR3: TGCAGTGCTAGAACTAGATGGCCCTACAATGAGCAGTTCTTC. Translating it yields CSARTRWPYNEQFF. The V call is TRBV20-1, the J call TRBJ2-1; tentative D call: TRBD2 (5 bases). Germline V CDR1 and CDR2: DFQATT, SNEGSKA (reference sequence). This CDR3 has 14 residues. The V end was cut by 2 bases, the J end by 2 bases, with 10 bases between.

The CDR3 reads CASREQGDTGELFF. The CDR3 DNA is TGCGCCAGCAGGGAACAGGGAGACACCGGGGAGCTGTTTTTT. This rearrangement joins TRBV5-1 to TRBJ2-2, with D possibly TRBD1 on 6 matching bases. Germline lookup yields CDR1 SGHRS and CDR2 YFSETQ. V was cut by 5 bases and J by 3 bases, with 11 bases left in between. The CDR3 spans 14 residues.

The V gene is TRBV12-3 or TRBV12-4, the J gene TRBJ2-5; a possible D gene is TRBD2 (5 bases). The CDR3 is 15 amino acids. Trimming pared 6 bases from V and 5 bases from J, leaving 19 bases between. This CDR3 reads CASSQDSAPPETQYF. For the CDR3, the DNA is TGTGCCAGCAGCCAAGATAGCGCGCCTCCGGAGACCCAGTACTTC.

This clonotype was found many times. The chain links TRBV6-4 to TRBJ2-3; 7 bases match TRBD2. CDR3 length equals 15 residues. Per the germline V gene, CDR1 is MRHNA and CDR2 is SNTAGT. J was trimmed by 8 bases and V by 4 bases; bases with no gene match: 12. DNA for the CDR3: TGTGCCAGCAGTGCCACGGGGGGATCCCGGGGTACGCAGTATTTT. This gives the protein CASSATGGSRGTQYF.

The chain joins TRBV20-1 to TRBJ1-2, with D unresolved. The V and J ends lost 3 bases and 0 bases respectively, with 17 bases between them. Germline CDR1 reads DFQATT; CDR2 reads SNEGSKA (reference sequence). The CDR3 consists of 16 residues. CDR3 DNA: TGCAGTGCTAGTGACCAGCCCCGAATTTCTAACTATGGCTACACCTTC. This codes for CSASDQPRISNYGYTF.

This clonotype was observed a handful of times. One base away lies a much larger clone, so this may be a sequencing read error. The V call is TRBV9, the J call TRBJ1-1, with D possibly matching TRBD1 (6 bases). Between the trimmed V and J ends, which lost 2 bases and 7 bases, there was a span of 15 bases. Germline V CDR1 and CDR2: SGDLS, YYNGEE. CDR3 size: 14 residues. The CDR3 sequence is CASSVWDTNGEAFF. The CDR3 DNA sequence: TGTGCCAGCAGCGTTTGGGACACCAATGGTGAAGCTTTCTTT.

On this clonotype: An end of the junction does not agree with germline; a read error may underlie this. The chain has TRBV20-1 and TRBJ2-1; D perhaps matches TRBD1 (6 bases). The CDR3 totals 17 residues. The germline V gene has CDR1 DFQATT and CDR2 SNEGSKA (reference sequence). As DNA, the CDR3 is TGCAGTGCTTCGTTAGGTTTTGGGGACATGGGAGACAATGAGCAGTTCTTT. Translation: CSASLGFGDMGDNEQFF.

In its sample, this clonotype was seen many times. The CDR3 DNA sequence: TGCGCCAGCAGCCCCTCTAGCGGGAGCTTCGAGACCCAGTACTTC. It yields the protein CASSPSSGSFETQYF. The chain employs TRBV5-1 and TRBJ2-5; 10 bases match TRBD2. This CDR3 contains 15 residues. V dropped 4 bases and J dropped 5; count of bases not matched to a gene: 8. The germline CDR1 and CDR2 sequences are SGHRS and YFSETQ.